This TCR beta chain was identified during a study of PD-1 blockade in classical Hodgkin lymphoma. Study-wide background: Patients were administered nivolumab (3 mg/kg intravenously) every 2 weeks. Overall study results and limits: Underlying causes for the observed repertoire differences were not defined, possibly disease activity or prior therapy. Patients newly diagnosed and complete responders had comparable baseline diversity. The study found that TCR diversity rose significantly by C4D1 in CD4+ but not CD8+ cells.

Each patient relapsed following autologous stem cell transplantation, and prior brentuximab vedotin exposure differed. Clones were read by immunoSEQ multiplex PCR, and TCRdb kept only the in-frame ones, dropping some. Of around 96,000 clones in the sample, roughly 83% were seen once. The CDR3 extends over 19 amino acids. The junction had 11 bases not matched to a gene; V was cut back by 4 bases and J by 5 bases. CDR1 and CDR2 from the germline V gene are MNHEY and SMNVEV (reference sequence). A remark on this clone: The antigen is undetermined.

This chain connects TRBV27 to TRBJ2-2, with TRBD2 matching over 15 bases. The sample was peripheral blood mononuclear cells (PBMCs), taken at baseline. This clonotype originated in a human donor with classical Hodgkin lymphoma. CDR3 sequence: CASSSQGLAGGIVTGELFF. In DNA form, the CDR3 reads TGTGCCAGCAGTTCCCAGGGACTAGCGGGAGGAATTGTGACCGGGGAGCTGTTTTTT.